What follows is one T cell receptor beta chain and its context. The PCR was carried out with 60 Vbeta primers and 13 Jbeta primers. Clones were read by immunoSEQ multiplex PCR, and TCRdb kept only the in-frame ones, dropping some. The sample lists about 140,000 clones; 76% were seen once. V lost 6 bases and J lost 2, with 11 bases in between. The CDR3 has 13 amino acids. Germline lookup yields CDR1 KGHSH and CDR2 LQKENI. The entry originates in a study of cytomegalovirus exposure and HLA in healthy donors. The sequenced sample consisted of PBMCs. This TCR came from a man aged 40-49 years in good health and CMV-seronegative. This chain connects TRBV18 to TRBJ2-7, with unresolved D. DNA for the CDR3: TGTGCCAGCTCCCCGGGTCTGGCCTACGAGCAGTACTTC. This translates into CASSPGLAYEQYF.